Following are 25 T cell receptor beta chains from one sample sequenced in a study of shared clonotypes between healthy human individuals. Only in-frame clones appear in the TCRdb table, and some are missing; sequencing was by immunoSEQ multiplex PCR. The sample consists of roughly 2.5 million clones, approximately 94% of them appearing once. Specimen: naive CD4+ T cells sorted from blood. Subset given: CD45RA+ positively selected. These receptors all come from a young man in good health.

V and J are TRBV7-9 and TRBJ2-7; TRBD1 is a possible D gene (6 bases). Trimming removed 5 bases at V and 4 bases at J, with 18 bases between. The CDR3 has 15 residues. Per the germline V gene, CDR1 is SEHNR and CDR2 is FQNEAQ (reference sequence). The CDR3, as DNA: TGTGCCAGCAGCCTCCTACAGGGAGCTCAGTACGAGCAGTACTTC. Encoded protein: CASSLLQGAQYEQYF. The whole variable domain, remainder taken from reference TRBV7-9 and TRBJ2-7, is DTGVSQNPRHKITKRGQNVTFRCDPISEHNRLYWYRQTLGQGPEFLTYFQNEAQLEKSRLLSDRFSAERPKGSFSTLEIQRTEQGDSAMYLCASSLLQGAQYEQYFGPGTRLTVT.

The gene calls are TRBV5-1 and TRBJ1-3; TRBD1 might be the D (6 bases). Per the germline V gene, CDR1 is SGHRS and CDR2 is YFSETQ. With 0 bases removed from V and 0 bases from J, the gap between germline ends came to 10 bases. This CDR3 is 16 amino acids long. The CDR3 reads CASSLGGQSSGNTIYF. The DNA for the CDR3 is TGCGCCAGCAGCTTGGGAGGACAGAGCTCTGGAAACACCATATATTTT.

The V and J genes are TRBV30 and TRBJ2-7; 11 bases are a match to TRBD1. Germline CDR1 is GTSNPN and CDR2 is SVGIG (reference sequence). The CDR3 totals 13 residues. The V segment lost 3 bases and the J segment 5 bases; nucleotides outside the gene matches: 3. The CDR3 reads CAWRDRGRNEQYF. In DNA form, the CDR3 reads TGTGCCTGGAGGGACAGGGGGCGGAACGAGCAGTACTTC.

This clone was seen only once. J is TRBJ2-5 and V is TRBV28, with D unclear. In germline, CDR1 is MDHEN, CDR2 SYDVKM. The CDR3 spans 13 residues. V was pared by 3 bases and J by 6 bases, with 11 bases between. The DNA of the CDR3 is TGTGCCAGCAGTTTGGACCTGGTCAAGACCCAGTACTTC. Translating gives CASSLDLVKTQYF.

The gene calls are TRBV7-3 and TRBJ1-1; D uncertain. The CDR3 consists of 14 residues. In germline, CDR1 is SGHTA, CDR2 FQGTGA. The chain's CDR3 is CVKLGQDLNTEAFF. CDR3 nucleotide sequence: TGTGTTAAGCTCGGTCAGGACCTGAACACTGAAGCTTTCTTT.

The rearrangement links TRBV10-3 to TRBJ1-3; D gene unclear. This CDR3 has 15 amino acids. The germline V gene has CDR1 ENHRY and CDR2 SYGVKD. The V end lost 4 bases, the J end lost 0 bases, and 10 bases lay between the germline ends. The CDR3 nucleotides are TGTGCCATCAGTGTTCGGGGAATCTCTGGAAACACCATATATTTT. Its protein product is CAISVRGISGNTIYF.

V and J are TRBV4-3 and TRBJ2-1, with D possibly being TRBD1 or TRBD2 (5 bases each). This CDR3 has 15 residues. Trimming shortened V by 1 base and J by 3 bases, and 10 bases separated the two germline ends. Germline CDR1 reads LGHNA; CDR2 reads YSLEER. This CDR3 is CASSQAGTDYNEQFF. The CDR3 region has the DNA TGCGCCAGCAGCCAAGCCGGGACGGACTACAATGAGCAGTTCTTC.

This rearrangement joins TRBV6-4 to TRBJ1-2, with D maybe TRBD1 (6 bases). CDR3 size: 13 residues. Per germline, CDR1 MRHNA and CDR2 SNTAGT. Trimming shortened V by 3 bases and J by 2 bases, and 7 bases separated the two germline ends. Here the CDR3 reads CASSEGANYGYTF. CDR3 coding DNA: TGTGCCAGCAGTGAGGGGGCCAACTATGGCTACACCTTC.

This clone has more than one count but fewer than ten. Other DNA sequences of this sample code for an identical CDR3. The V call is TRBV2, the J call TRBJ2-3, with TRBD2 identical over 9 bases. The V gene's germline CDR1 is SNHLY and CDR2 FYNNEI. Trimming cost V 6 bases and J 5 bases; bases outside gene matches: 0. CDR3 length equals 12 residues. CDR3 amino acids: CASRLAGDTQYF. CDR3 nucleotide sequence: TGTGCCAGCAGACTAGCGGGAGATACGCAGTATTTT.

This clone was observed a single time. V gene TRBV30 combines with J gene TRBJ2-5, with 9 bases fitting TRBD1. Germline values: CDR1 GTSNPN, CDR2 SVGIG (reference sequence). Germline trimming cut 3 bases from V and 5 bases from J; bases unmatched to any gene: 7. CDR3 length: 14 amino acids. The CDR3 nucleotides read TGTGCCTGGAGCCTCGGGACAGGGCGGGAGACCCAGTACTTC. It is translated as CAWSLGTGRETQYF.

This clone was counted a few times. The rearrangement links TRBV28 to TRBJ1-4; D gene uncertain. With 10 bases removed from V and 10 bases from J, the gap between germline ends came to 13 bases. The CDR3 sequence is 11 residues long. Per germline, CDR1 MDHEN and CDR2 SYDVKM. This CDR3 reads CATQSPGKLFF. CDR3 bases: TGTGCCACCCAGTCGCCGGGAAAACTGTTTTTT.

A few counts support this clone. V usage is TRBV25-1 and J usage is TRBJ1-5; 8 bases line up with TRBD1. The trim removed 4 bases at V and 4 bases at J, leaving 3 bases unmatched. The CDR3 runs to 14 residues. Germline V gene data show CDR1 as MGHDK and CDR2 as SYGVNS. The CDR3 nucleotides read TGTGCCAGCAGTGTTACAGGGGGGAATCAGCCCCAGCATTTT. Amino acid sequence: CASSVTGGNQPQHF.

On this clone itself: The sample has other DNA sequences that encode this CDR3 too. This chain uses TRBV18 with TRBJ2-1; 12 nucleotides line up with TRBD2. Germline V gives CDR1 KGHSH, CDR2 LQKENI. The CDR3 runs to 15 residues. V was pared by 3 bases and J by 7 bases, with 4 bases of the junction left unmatched. Here the CDR3 reads CASSPLAGGRNEQFF. The DNA of the CDR3 is TGTGCCAGCTCACCTCTAGCGGGAGGGAGGAATGAGCAGTTCTTC.

The V and J genes are TRBV27 and TRBJ2-3; TRBD1 is a possible D gene (5 bases). The V and J ends lost 4 bases and 2 bases respectively, with 7 bases between them. The CDR3 runs 13 residues. The germline gives CDR1 MNHEY, CDR2 SMNVEV (reference sequence). CDR3 DNA: TGTGCCAGCAGTTCCAGGGTCACAGATACGCAGTATTTT. Residues: CASSSRVTDTQYF.

The V gene is TRBV9, the J gene TRBJ1-6, with D possibly being TRBD1 (5 bases). The length of the CDR3 is 14 residues. Trimming removed 3 bases at V and 4 bases at J, with 8 bases between. Germline V gene data show CDR1 as SGDLS and CDR2 as YYNGEE. CDR3 coding DNA: TGTGCCAGCAGCGGGGGGGGATATAATTCACCCCTCCACTTT. Translating it yields CASSGGGYNSPLHF.

V and J are TRBV18 and TRBJ1-2; TRBD1 matches at 8 bases. Germline V gene sequence: CDR1 KGHSH, CDR2 LQKENI. With 2 bases clipped from V and 4 bases from J, the junction kept 3 bases outside the gene matches. The length of the CDR3 is 14 residues. As DNA, the CDR3 is TGTGCCAGCTCACCAAAGACAGGGGCCTATGGCTACACCTTC. Its protein product is CASSPKTGAYGYTF.

The V call is TRBV5-1, the J call TRBJ2-5; D uncertain. This CDR3 contains 13 residues. Germline V gene lookup returns CDR1 SGHRS and CDR2 YFSETQ. Trimming cost V 1 base and J 5 bases, with 9 bases left between them. The CDR3 reads CASSLQQQETQYF. CDR3 in DNA: TGCGCCAGCAGCTTGCAACAACAGGAGACCCAGTACTTC.

The chain employs TRBV7-9 and TRBJ2-3; D assignment may be TRBD1 or TRBD2 (5 bases each). Germline lookup yields CDR1 SEHNR and CDR2 FQNEAQ (reference sequence). The CDR3 totals 16 residues. Trimming shortened V by 5 bases and J by 1 base, and 16 bases separated the two germline ends. DNA for the CDR3: TGTGCCAGCAGCCAGAGGTCGGGGCCCCGCACAGATACGCAGTATTTT. It is translated as CASSQRSGPRTDTQYF.

The CDR3 DNA sequence: TGTGCCAGCAGTTCAGACTCGAGATTCGGCAAAAACATTCAGTACTTC. It codes for CASSSDSRFGKNIQYF. V and J are TRBV27 and TRBJ2-4, with D unresolved. The CDR3 is 16 residues long. Germline V gene data show CDR1 as MNHEY and CDR2 as SMNVEV (reference sequence). Between the trimmed V and J ends, which lost 4 bases and 3 bases, there was a span of 16 bases.

The chain employs TRBV28 and TRBJ2-7, with a possible D match to TRBD1 (6 bases). This CDR3 contains 15 residues. In germline, CDR1 is MDHEN, CDR2 SYDVKM. The germline V and J ends were trimmed by 3 bases and 6 bases, with 18 bases remaining between them. CDR3 residues: CASSFRQGMRLEQYF. CDR3 nucleotide sequence: TGTGCCAGCAGTTTCCGCCAGGGGATGCGTCTCGAGCAGTACTTC.

This clone was seen a single time. The chain recombines TRBV5-1 with TRBJ2-7; possible D gene TRBD1, 5 bases. Trimming stripped 6 bases from V and 5 bases from J, with 15 bases between. The CDR3 sequence is 13 residues long. Germline CDR1 reads SGHRS; CDR2 reads YFSETQ. The CDR3 protein is CASNPDSTHEQYF. The CDR3 DNA reads as TGCGCCAGCAACCCTGACAGCACCCACGAGCAGTACTTC.

V is TRBV5-6 and J is TRBJ2-7; no clear D gene. Trimming took off 0 bases at V and 3 bases at J, with 10 bases between the two ends. Germline V gives CDR1 SGHDT, CDR2 YYEEEE. CDR3 length: 14 residues. CDR3 region: CASSLGTGLYEQYF. As DNA, the CDR3 is TGTGCCAGCAGCTTGGGTACGGGCCTCTACGAGCAGTACTTC.

In this sample, this clone turned up once. The genes are TRBV7-8 and TRBJ1-2; D gene uncertain. The CDR3 loop spans 13 amino acids. Germline values: CDR1 SGHVS, CDR2 FQNEAQ. With 3 bases removed from V and 8 bases from J, the gap between germline ends came to 13 bases. The CDR3 DNA follows: TGTGCCAGCAGCTTGAGAGACGCGCGGGGCTACACCTTC. It yields the protein CASSLRDARGYTF. Full variable domain (outside the CDR3, taken from reference TRBV7-8 and TRBJ1-2): GAGVSQSPRYKVAKRGQDVALRCDPISGHVSLFWYQQALGQGPEFLTYFQNEAQLDKSGLPSDRFFAERPEGSVSTLKIQRTQQEDSAVYLCASSLRDARGYTFGSGTRLTVV.

The CDR3 DNA is TGCGCCAGCAGCTTGGCCTCCGCAACCTCTGGGGCCAACGTCCTGACTTTC. The encoded protein is CASSLASATSGANVLTF. This chain links TRBV5-1 with TRBJ2-6; no clear D gene. Germline-derived CDR1 and CDR2 are SGHRS and YFSETQ. CDR3 length: 17 residues. Trimming cost V 0 bases and J 0 bases, with 10 bases left between them.

This chain uses TRBV4-3 with TRBJ2-5; D may correspond to TRBD1 or TRBD2 (6 bases each). Trimming pared 1 base from V and 3 bases from J, leaving 21 bases between. Germline V CDR1 and CDR2: LGHNA, YSLEER. The CDR3 is 18 residues long. The CDR3 DNA sequence: TGCGCCAGCAGCCAAGTAGTAGTGAGGAGGGGGGCGGAAGAGACCCAGTACTTC. As protein: CASSQVVVRRGAEETQYF.